Listed below are T cell receptor beta chains from one sample, sequenced in a study of glioma-infiltrating T cells. TCRdb reprocessed the multiplex PCR reads via MiXCR and lists one record per CDR3 protein. The sample lists 170,000 or so distinct CDR3 sequences, around 40% seen once, with 5.2% in the top ten. The source material was glioma tissue, nonneoplastic brain tissue, or PBMCs (not recorded which). All receptors come from a human donor with low-grade glioma or glioblastoma, undergoing nonglioma brain surgery, or in good health (not recorded which). Both conserved end residues are part of each CDR3. Part of the rows lack a size; the others show once, few, many or a class for expanded clones.

V gene,CDR3 length,clone size,CDR3 protein
TRBV9,15,few,CASSVSGYTGTEAFF
TRBV27,12,NA,CASSLNVYGYTF
TRBV20-1,15,many,CSARVRARARNTIYF
TRBV20-1,15,many,CSARGLGLSYNEQFF
TRBV19,14,NA,CASSFQLPQDEQYF
TRBV28,20,many,CASSLFLGEGTASSYNEQFF
TRBV19,14,few,CASRSNSGANVLTF
TRBV14,15,few,CASSQDVGFGNTIYF
TRBV5-1,16,NA,CASITGTSGSTDTQYF
TRBV2,14,few,CATKQGGIGYEQYF
TRBV29-1,11,NA,CSVATEISQYF
TRBV20-1,17,few,CSAEGAGGPIGASPLHF
TRBV6-1,16,many,CASSEALGTVRNTIYF
TRBV28,14,NA,CASRHGTGAGELFF
TRBV20-1,16,many,CSARDLATATNEKLFF
TRBV2,15,NA,CARQPSGASTDTQYF
TRBV27,14,NA,CASSSIAGSYEQFF
TRBV19,15,NA,CASSIRGPGTGELFF
TRBV20-1,15,many,CSARAGGYSSYEQYF
TRBV28,12,NA,CSTRTQNTEAFF
TRBV19,14,few,CASSTSWDTYEQYF
TRBV6-2/TRBV6-3,11,many,CASSFKSRGFF
TRBV12-3/TRBV12-4,12,once,CASSLMGRDQFF
TRBV14,15,many,CASSLPGPSADTQYF
TRBV2,14,NA,CASSESGRVDGYIF
TRBV28,14,many,CASSLPRANQPQHF
TRBV12-3/TRBV12-4,13,few,CASSGDTVYEQYF
TRBV20-1,17,many,CSAREVGDLLAKNIQYF
TRBV6-1,14,many,CASNGWQSSYEQYF
TRBV6-1,15,many,CASSHAYGGSYEQYF
TRBV4-1,15,NA,CASSQAIAENYEQYF
TRBV28,15,many,CASNPSGSSYNEQFF
TRBV6-1,15,many,CASNPTSGITGELFF
TRBV6-1,15,NA,CASIAIPMGFSPLHF
TRBV6-5,15,NA,CASSSTVPHANEQFF
TRBV29-1,16,NA,CSVDNTGDRLHYGYTF
TRBV28,16,many,CASSLQGAIGSYEQYF
TRBV2,15,few,CASRGTATSTDTQYF
TRBV3-1,13,many,CASKNRAWEGYTF
TRBV7-9,15,NA,CASSSTEWGEETQYF
TRBV18,14,NA,CASSPGPRRHEQFF
TRBV11-2,15,few,CASSLQREYFYEQYF
TRBV6-1,14,many,CASIKTSGSFEQYF
TRBV14,14,few,CASSVTGGSGRQYF
TRBV6-1,12,NA,CASSDSPRDAFF
TRBV29-1,14,NA,CSARPGPNTGELFF
TRBV6-2/TRBV6-3,15,many,CASSYIAGVAGELFF
TRBV11-2,15,few,CASSFSGLSTGTQYF
TRBV6-1,14,many,CASSKQGYDTEAFF
TRBV7-2,15,NA,CASSLGRAGYNEQYF
TRBV20-1,15,NA,CSAARPAVRTDRQYF
TRBV15,16,many,CATSNLGIAGEETQYF